Each of the 9 T cell receptor beta chains below was sequenced from the same sample in a study of sequential checkpoint blockade in melanoma. Clones were sequenced by immunoSEQ multiplex PCR, and TCRdb holds only the in-frame ones, with some missing. Of about 8,400 clones in the sample, around 90% were seen once. Indicated treatment: randomized to nivolumab then ipilimumab (arm A) or the reverse (arm B). The material sequenced was CD8+ T cells sorted from blood (inferred from file names), taken from a patient given nivolumab and ipilimumab in sequence. The receptors come from a human donor with melanoma.

The rearrangement uses TRBV14 and TRBJ2-7; TRBD1 matches at 9 bases. In germline, CDR1 is SGHDN, CDR2 FVKESK. The ends lost 3 bases at V and 6 bases at J; junction bases unmatched: 9. The CDR3 loop spans 15 amino acids. DNA of the CDR3: TGTGCCAGCAGCCATCGCGGGACAGGGTATGGCGAGCAGTACTTC. It specifies CASSHRGTGYGEQYF.

The V gene is TRBV6-5, the J gene TRBJ1-1; TRBD1 matches 8 bases. Germline V gives CDR1 MNHEY, CDR2 SVGAGI. The CDR3 contains 14 residues. V shed 8 bases and J 0 bases; nucleotides not matched to a gene: 5. The CDR3 reads CASGQGIMNTEAFF. The CDR3 DNA follows: TGTGCCAGCGGACAGGGTATCATGAACACTGAAGCTTTCTTT.

The chain recombines TRBV5-4 with TRBJ2-7; tentatively, D is TRBD2 (5 bases). The CDR3 is 13 residues long. Per the germline V gene, CDR1 is SGHNT and CDR2 is YYREEE (reference sequence). V was cut by 1 base and J by 5 bases, with 10 bases left in between. The CDR3, as DNA: TGTGCCAGCAGCTTGTTCGCGGGCCACGAGCAGTACGTC. This translates into CASSLFAGHEQYV.

V is TRBV27 and J is TRBJ1-1; TRBD1 matches at 12 bases. The trim removed 6 bases at V and 0 bases at J, leaving 11 bases unmatched. The CDR3 contains 18 residues. Per the germline V gene, CDR1 is MNHEY and CDR2 is SMNVEV (reference sequence). CDR3 protein: CASSKLGTGGGMNTEAFF. The DNA for the CDR3 is TGTGCCAGCAGCAAACTCGGGACAGGGGGCGGAATGAACACTGAAGCTTTCTTT.

This clone occurred once. This sequence joins TRBV15 and TRBJ1-5; TRBD1 agrees at 9 bases. Looked up from germline, CDR1 is LNHNV and CDR2 is YYDKDF (reference sequence). Losses at the gene ends were 3 bases for V and 4 bases for J; bases not matched to a gene: 13. This CDR3 is built from 18 residues. For the CDR3, the DNA is TGTGCCACCAGCAGCCCTCGGGGGACAGGGTGGGGGAATCAGCCCCAGCATTTT. This sequence encodes CATSSPRGTGWGNQPQHF.

This clone has just one count. The V and J genes are TRBV27 and TRBJ2-7; D remains unclear. The ends were cut back, 6 bases at V and 3 bases at J, with 12 bases in the middle. The germline V gene encodes CDR1 MNHEY and CDR2 SMNVEV (reference sequence). This CDR3 has 13 amino acids. For the CDR3, the DNA is TGTGCCAGCAGGGGCCTACAGAACTACGAGCAGTACTTC. Its translation is CASRGLQNYEQYF.

The gene calls are TRBV9 and TRBJ2-7, with 10 bases identical to TRBD1. The CDR3 spans 14 residues. J was trimmed by 5 bases and V by 3 bases; bases with no gene match: 5. The germline V gene encodes CDR1 SGDLS and CDR2 YYNGEE. The CDR3 region is CASSGPGQGNEQYF. The CDR3 DNA reads as TGTGCCAGCAGCGGCCCGGGACAGGGGAACGAGCAGTACTTC. Drawing the rest from reference TRBV9 and TRBJ2-7, the complete variable domain is DSGVTQTPKHLITATGQRVTLRCSPRSGDLSVYWYQQSLDQGLQFLIQYYNGEERAKGNILERFSAQQFPDLHSELNLSSLELGDSALYFCASSGPGQGNEQYFGPGTRLTVT.

This rearrangement joins TRBV7-3 to TRBJ2-1; TRBD2 agrees at 7 bases. The CDR3 is 15 residues long. J lost 7 bases, V lost 1 base, and 7 bases had no gene match. Germline V gene data show CDR1 as SGHTA and CDR2 as FQGTGA. CDR3 region: CASSLMPTSINEQFF. The CDR3 DNA reads TGTGCCAGCAGCTTAATGCCGACTAGCATAAATGAGCAGTTCTTC.

The chain uses TRBV18 and TRBJ2-7; 7 bases are shared with TRBD1. This CDR3 spans 18 amino acids. Germline V gives CDR1 KGHSH, CDR2 LQKENI. The ends lost 2 bases at V and 3 bases at J; junction bases unmatched: 16. CDR3 sequence reads: CASSPSGKSRGGFYEQYF. The CDR3, as DNA: TGTGCCAGCTCACCATCAGGGAAGTCTAGAGGGGGCTTCTACGAGCAGTACTTC.